The rows below give T cell receptor beta chains drawn from one sample of a study of OX40 agonist ivuxolimab in advanced cancers. Here immunoSEQ multiplex PCR was the method, and the copy in TCRdb shows in-frame clones only, minus some. The table includes fewer than 60,000 clones, roughly nine tenths detected once. Sequences were derived from CD4+ or CD8+ T cells sorted from blood, sampled in a trial of the OX40 agonist ivuxolimab. The receptor source for this set is an adult with an advanced solid tumor such as melanoma, head and neck, liver or kidney cancer. CDR3s leave out the opening cysteine and the closing phenylalanine or tryptophan.

v_call,cdr3_aa
TRBV19,ASSMDLEDTQY
TRBV11-2,ASSLPRGPSNEKLF
TRBV30,ALGGQGTQETQY
TRBV19,APAWNEKLF
TRBV28,ASSLTGASNQPQH
TRBV13,ASSLEGLGEQY
TRBV7-8,ASSLFSGDIEAF
TRBV2,ASSVTRGFGETQY
TRBV27,ASSPGTTGAYNEQF
TRBV27,ASSLTGGPYNEQF
TRBV6-6,ASTPYRGGDTQY
TRBV6-1,ASRPRDRGLDTQY
TRBV30,AWSVHFSYEQY
TRBV7-9,ASSLGREDQPQH
TRBV27,ASMAAF
TRBV7-6,ASSLVQGPYEQY
TRBV9,ASSVAGGDQF
TRBV7-9,ASSLGENGYT
TRBV5-6,ASSLDRENTEAF
TRBV2,ASTMAGGEYNSPLH